This entry lists 9 T cell receptor beta chains sequenced from one sample in a study of T cells in Graves' hyperthyroidism and ophthalmopathy. TCR beta CDR3 regions were amplified from RNA. TCR CDR3 regions were first amplified by RT-PCR with HTBI primers. TCRdb redid the calling of the multiplex PCR reads with MiXCR, one entry per CDR3 protein. This sample yields roughly 570,000 distinct CDR3 sequences, of which approximately 14% are seen a single time; less than 9.5% belongs to the top ten. The sequencing sample was made of blood. The source is a woman aged 25 to 39 with Graves' hyperthyroidism.

The table lists this clonotype with a few counts. The chain combines TRBV20-1 with TRBJ1-3; D remains ambiguous. The CDR3 extends over 12 amino acids. V lost 2 bases, J lost 4 bases, and 6 bases lay in between. CDR1 is DFQATT and CDR2 is SNEGSKA in the germline V gene (reference sequence). CDR3 sequence: CSARSVGNTIYF. CDR3 coding DNA: TGCAGTGCTAGATCTGTCGGAAACACCATATATTTT.

This clonotype was counted only a few times. This rearrangement joins TRBV15 to TRBJ1-2; possible D gene TRBD1, 5 bases. In germline, CDR1 is LNHNV, CDR2 YYDKDF (reference sequence). V was trimmed by 1 base and J by 3 bases, leaving 15 bases between them. This CDR3 has 16 residues. The DNA of the CDR3 is TGTGCCACCAGCAGAGGTCCCGGGACCGTGGACTATGGCTACACCTTC. Translation: CATSRGPGTVDYGYTF.

This clonotype was counted at least ten times. V and J are TRBV20-1 and TRBJ2-7; D is possibly TRBD1 (5 bases). Germline CDR1 DFQATT, CDR2 SNEGSKA (reference sequence). This CDR3 has 13 amino acids. Trimming removed 1 base at V and 6 bases at J, with 13 bases between. CDR3: CSARVPGQGEQYF. The DNA for the CDR3 is TGCAGTGCTAGAGTTCCCGGGCAGGGCGAGCAGTACTTC.

This clonotype was observed a handful of times. The rearrangement uses TRBV28 and TRBJ1-3; weak D call: TRBD1 (5 bases). This CDR3 has 17 amino acids. Germline V gene sequence: CDR1 MDHEN, CDR2 SYDVKM. V dropped 5 bases and J dropped 0 bases, with 17 bases sitting between them. Here the CDR3 DNA reads TGTGCCAGCAGTCCCGGGGCTTTACAGCCCTCTGGAAACACCATATATTTT. Encoded protein: CASSPGALQPSGNTIYF.

This clonotype was seen repeatedly, ten times or more. The chain couples TRBV6-5 to TRBJ1-5; D is undetermined. V was pared by 1 base and J by 4 bases, with 5 bases between. CDR1 and CDR2 from the germline V gene are MNHEY and SVGAGI. The CDR3 contains 13 residues. The CDR3 sequence: CASSYLGNQPQHF. The CDR3 region has the DNA TGTGCCAGCAGTTACTTGGGAAATCAGCCCCAGCATTTT.

V usage is TRBV10-3 and J usage is TRBJ2-1, with 12 nucleotides matching TRBD2. The germline gives CDR1 ENHRY, CDR2 SYGVKD. The CDR3 extends over 15 amino acids. Unmatched junction bases numbered 2, after V lost 0 bases and J lost 8 bases. Here the CDR3 DNA reads TGTGCCATCAGTGAGTCCCGGACTAGCGGGGATGAGCAGTTCTTC. Protein sequence: CAISESRTSGDEQFF.

This clonotype came up many times. The chain combines TRBV10-3 with TRBJ2-2; D is unclear. Germline V gene data show CDR1 as ENHRY and CDR2 as SYGVKD. This CDR3 is built from 15 residues. The V end was cut by 3 bases, the J end by 0 bases, with 8 bases between. CDR3 loop: CAISEGPANTGELFF. The CDR3 DNA sequence: TGTGCCATCAGTGAAGGTCCGGCGAACACCGGGGAGCTGTTTTTT.

This clonotype was detected ten times or more. The rearrangement uses TRBV6-1 and TRBJ1-1; D unclear. Germline assignment: CDR1 MNHNS and CDR2 SASEGT. V was pared by 5 bases and J by 3 bases, with 19 bases between. This CDR3 has 16 residues. Here the CDR3 DNA reads TGTGCCAGCAGTTCGAGTTTGCGGGTAGGGTACACTGAAGCTTTCTTT. This sequence encodes CASSSSLRVGYTEAFF.

The rearrangement joins TRBV27 to TRBJ1-2; unclear D gene. Germline values: CDR1 MNHEY, CDR2 SMNVEV (reference sequence). Trimming took 0 bases from V and 4 from J, leaving 15 bases between them. The CDR3 consists of 16 residues. CDR3 in amino acids: CASSLSGNPVTYGYTF. The CDR3 region has the DNA TGTGCCAGCAGTTTATCTGGCAATCCGGTCACCTATGGCTACACCTTC.